This entry describes one T cell receptor (beta chain). V lost 8 bases, J lost 3 bases, and 10 bases stayed unmatched. The CDR3 has 15 amino acids. Germline V CDR1 and CDR2: MDHEN, SYDVKM. The data are from a study of T cell responses to AZD1222 COVID-19 vaccine. TCRdb keeps only in-frame clones here, not all; method: immunoSEQ multiplex PCR. The data contain roughly 110,000 clones, 90% to 95% of them singletons. This clonotype originated in an adult who received the AZD1222 COVID-19 vaccine. The rearrangement links TRBV28 to TRBJ1-3, with 7 bases lining up with TRBD1. The starting material was peripheral blood, obtained 28 days after the second AZD1222 dose. The CDR3 here is CASRGTGAYGNTIYF. The CDR3 coding sequence is TGTGCCAGCCGAGGCACAGGGGCATATGGAAACACCATATATTTT.